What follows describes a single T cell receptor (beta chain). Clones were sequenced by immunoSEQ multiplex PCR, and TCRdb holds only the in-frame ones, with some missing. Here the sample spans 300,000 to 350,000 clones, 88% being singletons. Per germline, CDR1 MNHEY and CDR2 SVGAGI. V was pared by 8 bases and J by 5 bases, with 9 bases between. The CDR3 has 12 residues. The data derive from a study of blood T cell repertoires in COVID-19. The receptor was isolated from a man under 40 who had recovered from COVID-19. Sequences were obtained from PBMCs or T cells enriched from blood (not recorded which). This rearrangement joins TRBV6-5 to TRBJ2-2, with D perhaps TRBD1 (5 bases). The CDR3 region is CASGYRTGELFF. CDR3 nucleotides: TGTGCCAGCGGCTACAGGACCGGGGAGCTGTTTTTT.